The 15 T cell receptor beta chains listed next were all sequenced from one sample in a study of blood T cell repertoires in COVID-19 (dated by TCRdb to the early 2020s). Receptors were amplified or captured by the immunoSEQ multiplex PCR assay. TCRdb holds this immuneACCESS table with in-frame rearrangements only. Some clones are missing; in checked studies, unresolved V genes explain under half, and the rest has no known cause. For this sample the table gives tens of thousands of clones, of which roughly 87% were detected only once. The leading ten clones occupy 5% to 7% of the sample. Sequencing was carried out using peripheral blood. The receptor set was obtained from a man aged 18 to 29 with COVID-19, enrolled during active disease.

This chain connects TRBV6-6 to TRBJ2-7, with 9 bases matching TRBD1. The germline gives CDR1 MNHNY, CDR2 SVGAGI (reference sequence). The J segment lost 4 bases and the V segment lost 6 bases, leaving 7 bases of the junction unmatched. This CDR3 comprises 14 residues. As DNA, the CDR3 is TGTGCCAGCAGCTCCGGGACAGGGATTTACGAGCAGTACTTC. Its protein is CASSSGTGIYEQYF.

V gene TRBV4-3 combines with J gene TRBJ1-2; 7 positions match TRBD1. Per germline, CDR1 LGHNA and CDR2 YSLEER. The CDR3 contains 15 residues. Trimming at V came to 0 bases and at J to 4 bases, leaving 5 bases not matched to a gene. The CDR3 region is CASSQDRSGGYGYTF. The CDR3 nucleotides are TGCGCCAGCAGCCAAGATCGATCAGGGGGCTATGGCTACACCTTC.

This chain uses TRBV4-3 with TRBJ2-7; no firm D call. The V gene's germline CDR1 is LGHNA and CDR2 YSLEER. This CDR3 has 15 amino acids. V was clipped by 3 bases and J by 0 bases, with 12 bases between them. The CDR3 spells CASSQSVAPSYEQYF. In DNA form, the CDR3 reads TGCGCCAGCAGCCAGTCCGTGGCACCCTCCTACGAGCAGTACTTC.

This clone was detected once. The rearrangement links TRBV5-4 to TRBJ1-1; TRBD1 agrees at 8 bases. V shed 2 bases, J shed 2 bases, and the junction held 5 bases outside the gene matches. Germline V gives CDR1 SGHNT, CDR2 YYREEE (reference sequence). There are 15 residues in the CDR3. The CDR3, as DNA: TGTGCCAGCAGCTTCCAGGACAGGGTTAACACTGAAGCTTTCTTT. Translating gives CASSFQDRVNTEAFF.

The genes are TRBV5-1 and TRBJ1-2; D ambiguous. There are 15 residues in the CDR3. From germline, CDR1 is SGHRS and CDR2 YFSETQ. Trimming pared 0 bases from V and 4 bases from J, leaving 13 bases between. CDR3 coding DNA: TGCGCCAGCAGCTTGGCCTGGGGAGCCTCCTATGGCTACACCTTC. This codes for CASSLAWGASYGYTF.

The genes are TRBV28 and TRBJ1-3; 7 positions agree with TRBD1. V lost 6 bases, J lost 1 base, and 9 bases stayed unmatched. The CDR3 consists of 16 residues. CDR1 MDHEN and CDR2 SYDVKM come from the germline V gene. CDR3 nucleotides: TGTGCCAGCAGCTGGACAGGCCTCTTTTCTGGAAACACCATATATTTT. Its protein product is CASSWTGLFSGNTIYF.

The V gene is TRBV20-1, the J gene TRBJ1-5; no definite D call. The V gene lost 3 bases and the J gene lost 6 bases, with 21 bases spanning the gap. Germline CDR1 reads DFQATT; CDR2 reads SNEGSKA (reference sequence). The CDR3 runs to 16 residues. The CDR3, as DNA: TGCAGTGCTAGTTCCTACCAAAGGGAGGGCGGTCAGCCCCAGCATTTT. Residues: CSASSYQREGGQPQHF.

The chain has TRBV4-3 and TRBJ2-2, with TRBD2 identical over 8 bases. Per the germline V gene, CDR1 is LGHNA and CDR2 is YSLEER. V lost 2 bases to trimming and J lost 5 bases; unmatched junction nucleotides: 10. This CDR3 has 17 residues. CDR3 protein: CASSQLRWPSGTGELFF. The CDR3 DNA sequence: TGCGCCAGCAGCCAACTTCGGTGGCCTAGCGGGACCGGGGAGCTGTTTTTT.

The chain combines TRBV9 with TRBJ1-2; D unresolved. Trimming took 3 bases from V and 6 from J, leaving 12 bases between them. CDR3 length equals 13 residues. The germline V gene has CDR1 SGDLS and CDR2 YYNGEE. CDR3 nucleotide sequence: TGTGCCAGCAGCGCCAAACGACAAGATGGCTACACCTTC. It codes for CASSAKRQDGYTF.

V and J are TRBV27 and TRBJ1-1; D is uncertain. The CDR3 consists of 13 residues. Between the trimmed V and J ends, which lost 6 bases and 1 base, there was a span of 9 bases. Germline V gene sequence: CDR1 MNHEY, CDR2 SMNVEV (reference sequence). CDR3 protein: CASSPNRNTEAFF. The CDR3 nucleotides read TGTGCCAGCAGCCCAAACAGGAACACTGAAGCTTTCTTT.

With regard to this clone: Within the sample, other DNA sequences also encode this same CDR3. The CDR3 DNA follows: TGTGCCAGCAGCTTAGGGCCGCAAGAGACCCAGTACTTC. It yields the protein CASSLGPQETQYF. The chain links TRBV7-2 to TRBJ2-5, with no clear D. The CDR3 runs to 13 residues. In germline, CDR1 is SGHTA, CDR2 FQGNSA. Between the trimmed V and J ends, which lost 1 base and 2 bases, there was a span of 5 bases.

The chain employs TRBV27 and TRBJ2-2, with 11 bases fitting TRBD2. V dropped 7 bases and J dropped 3; count of bases not matched to a gene: 4. Per the germline V gene, CDR1 is MNHEY and CDR2 is SMNVEV (reference sequence). CDR3 length equals 15 residues. The CDR3 spells CASIGTSGHTGELFF. CDR3 DNA: TGTGCCAGCATCGGGACTAGCGGTCACACCGGGGAGCTGTTTTTT.

The chain recombines TRBV9 with TRBJ2-1; 7 nucleotides line up with TRBD2. In germline, CDR1 is SGDLS, CDR2 YYNGEE. The CDR3 is 15 amino acids. J lost 5 bases, V lost 1 base, and 6 bases had no gene match. CDR3 region: CASSVLSGINNEQFF. The CDR3 nucleotides read TGTGCCAGCAGCGTACTAAGCGGGATTAACAATGAGCAGTTCTTC.

This clone has only one observation. The chain is built from TRBV28 and TRBJ1-2, with unresolved D. V lost 8 bases and J 7 bases, leaving 11 bases between the germline ends. From germline, CDR1 is MDHEN and CDR2 SYDVKM. The CDR3 consists of 11 residues. CDR3 sequence (DNA): TGTGCCAGCCAATCTAGCAGTGGCTACACCTTC. Its protein is CASQSSSGYTF.

This chain links TRBV27 with TRBJ2-5, with 9 bases fitting TRBD1. The CDR3 is 13 amino acids. With V trimmed by 6 bases and J by 4 bases, 3 bases remained unmatched. Germline V gene data show CDR1 as MNHEY and CDR2 as SMNVEV (reference sequence). CDR3 loop: CASSKTGGETQYF. In DNA, the CDR3 is TGTGCCAGCAGCAAGACAGGGGGAGAGACCCAGTACTTC.